The present T cell receptor (beta chain) was sequenced within a study of Ad26.COV2.S vaccination and SARS-CoV-2 variants. Background on the study: The donor belonged to the COV1001 Ad26.COV2.S trial arm. Intramuscularly, Ad26.COV2.S was given either once or twice, 56 days apart.

CDR1 SGHRS and CDR2 YFSETQ come from the germline V gene. The CDR3 contains 14 residues. The J segment lost 5 bases and the V segment lost 7 bases, leaving 9 bases of the junction unmatched. Study-level results: Recipients of vaccine and of placebo showed similar breadth of their non-spike TCR repertoires.

This clone has just one count. Its antigen is currently unknown. Treatment: some 20 received Ad26.COV2.S at low or high dose, single or two shots; about 5 received placebo; per-sample allocation not given. At day 63 after the first vaccine or placebo injection, samples were drawn. An adult donor aged 18-55 years was enrolled in Boston. Sequencing was performed with immunoSEQ multiplex PCR; in TCRdb, only in-frame clones are kept and a portion is missing. Seen here are about 400,000 clones, 75% to 90% observed once, and the top ten hold about 1.9%. The rearrangement links TRBV5-1 to TRBJ2-5; 9 bases are a match to TRBD1. The receptor was derived from a person aged 18-60 years who received the Ad26.COV2.S COVID-19 vaccine or a placebo. The sample consisted of peripheral blood, taken in a trial of Ad26.COV2.S vaccine versus placebo. The CDR3 reads CASRRTGEIETQYF. The CDR3 bases are TGCGCCAGCCGACGGACAGGGGAGATCGAGACCCAGTACTTC. Together with reference TRBV5-1 and TRBJ2-5, the CDR3 gives the full variable domain: KAGVTQTPRYLIKTRGQQVTLSCSPISGHRSVSWYQQTPGQGLQFLFEYFSETQRNKGNFPGRFSGRQFSNSRSEMNVSTLELGDSALYLCASRRTGEIETQYFGPGTRLLVL.